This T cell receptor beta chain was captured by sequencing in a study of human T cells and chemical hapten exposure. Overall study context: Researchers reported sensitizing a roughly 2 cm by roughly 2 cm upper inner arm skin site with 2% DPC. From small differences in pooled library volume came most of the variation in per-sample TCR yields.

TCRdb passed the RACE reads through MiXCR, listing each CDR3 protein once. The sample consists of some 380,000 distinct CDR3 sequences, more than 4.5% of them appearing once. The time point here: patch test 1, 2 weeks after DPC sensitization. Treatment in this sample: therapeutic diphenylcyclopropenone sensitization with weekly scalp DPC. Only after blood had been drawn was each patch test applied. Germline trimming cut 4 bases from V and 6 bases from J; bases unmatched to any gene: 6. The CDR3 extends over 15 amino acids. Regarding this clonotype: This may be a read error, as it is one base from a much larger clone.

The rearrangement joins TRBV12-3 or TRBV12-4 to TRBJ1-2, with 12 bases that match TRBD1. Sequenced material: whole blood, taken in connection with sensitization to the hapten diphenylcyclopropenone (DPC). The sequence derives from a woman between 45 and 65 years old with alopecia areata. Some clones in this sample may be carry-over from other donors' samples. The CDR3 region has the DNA TGTGCCAGCAGTTCCGGGACAGGGGGCCACAATGGCTACACCTTC. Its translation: CASSSGTGGHNGYTF.